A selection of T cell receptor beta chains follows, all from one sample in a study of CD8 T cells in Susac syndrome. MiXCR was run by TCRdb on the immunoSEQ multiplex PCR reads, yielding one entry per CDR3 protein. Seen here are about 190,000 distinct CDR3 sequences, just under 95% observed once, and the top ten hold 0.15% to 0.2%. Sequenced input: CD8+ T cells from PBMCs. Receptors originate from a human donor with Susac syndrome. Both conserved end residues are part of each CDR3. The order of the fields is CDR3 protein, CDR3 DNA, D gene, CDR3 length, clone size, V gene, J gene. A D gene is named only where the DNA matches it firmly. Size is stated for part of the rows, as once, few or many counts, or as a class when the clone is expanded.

CASSSGTGKSTGELFF	TGTGCCAGCAGTTCCGGGACAGGGAAAAGCACCGGGGAGCTGTTTTTT	TRBD1	16	-	TRBV12-3/TRBV12-4	TRBJ2-2
CASSEHNVAKNIQYF	TGTGCCAGCAGTGAACACAACGTAGCCAAAAACATTCAGTACTTC	-	15	-	TRBV2	TRBJ2-4
CASSVESTDNNEQFF	TGTGCCAGCAGCGTAGAAAGTACAGACAACAATGAGCAGTTCTTC	-	15	-	TRBV9	TRBJ2-1
CASSPHGGTSGFFSQYF	TGTGCCAGCAGCCCACATGGTGGGACTAGCGGGTTTTTCTCGCAGTACTTC	TRBD2	17	-	TRBV4-2	TRBJ2-7
CASSCFVPRQRETQYF	TGTGCCAGCAGTTGTTTCGTACCGCGACAACGGGAGACCCAGTACTTC	-	16	-	TRBV5-6	TRBJ2-5
CASRRWGEETQYF	TGTGCCAGCAGACGGTGGGGGGAAGAGACCCAGTACTTC	-	13	once	TRBV7-8	TRBJ2-5
CASSHSADEQYF	TGTGCCAGCAGCCACAGCGCCGACGAGCAGTACTTC	-	12	-	TRBV11-2	TRBJ2-7
CASSGPEDLAQYEQYF	TGTGCCAGCAGCGGACCTGAGGACCTAGCGCAATACGAGCAGTACTTC	-	16	once	TRBV28	TRBJ2-7
CASSSLADTQYF	TGTGCCAGCAGTTCCCTAGCGGATACGCAGTATTTT	-	12	-	TRBV27	TRBJ2-3
CASSPPADRGISYEQYF	TGTGCCAGCAGTCCCCCCGCCGACAGGGGGATCTCCTACGAGCAGTACTTC	TRBD1	17	-	TRBV28	TRBJ2-7
CAWSGTDRVYDYGYTF	TGTGCCTGGAGCGGTACGGACAGGGTATACGACTATGGCTACACCTTC	TRBD1	16	-	TRBV30	TRBJ1-2
CASSLSINQPQHF	TGTGCCAGCAGTTTATCGATAAATCAGCCCCAGCATTTT	-	13	-	TRBV27	TRBJ1-5